This section outlines one T cell receptor (beta chain) sequence together with its context. Its specificity is unknown. This entry comes from a study of T cell responses to AZD1222 COVID-19 vaccine. This CDR3 contains 18 residues. Germline assignment: CDR1 SGHRS and CDR2 YFSETQ. J lost 1 base, V lost 2 bases, and 10 bases had no gene match. Some clones are missing from TCRdb's copy, which holds only in-frame ones; the method was immunoSEQ multiplex PCR. The sample lists some 130,000 clones, around 90% occurring once. Study-level results: Samples come after the peak T cell response, not at day 14. Only a handful of individuals given AZD1222 were seropositive at baseline. Females outnumbered males among donors, who were mostly white British; clonal diversity was possibly underestimated. Spike-specific TCR breadth and depth rose after two AZD1222 doses.

This clonotype originated in an adult who received the AZD1222 COVID-19 vaccine. The source material was peripheral blood, sampled 28 days after the second AZD1222 dose. The chain joins TRBV5-1 to TRBJ2-3; 10 bases fit TRBD2. CDR3 nucleotide sequence: TGCGCCAGCAGCTTTTCTAGCGGGAGAAGGATCCGCACAGATACGCAGTATTTT. It yields the protein CASSFSSGRRIRTDTQYF.